Shown below are 5 T cell receptor beta chains from a single sample sequenced in a study of T cell repertoires in cytomegalovirus infection. Each CDR3 protein is one row after TCRdb ran MiXCR on the reads. There are about 890,000 distinct CDR3 sequences in the sample; roughly 30% occur only once, and over 11% lies in the top ten. Their target antigens are unknown. The sample in question was cultured CD8+ T cells from PBMCs, obtained from culture after CMV antigen stimulation. Receptor source: a human donor in good health (CMV status not recorded). Some clones in this sample may be carry-over from other donors' samples.

The chain has TRBV15 and TRBJ1-4; TRBD1 aligns across 7 bases. The CDR3 is made up of 17 amino acids. J gave up 3 bases and V 3 bases, and 10 bases lay outside the gene matches. The germline gives CDR1 LNHNV, CDR2 YYDKDF (reference sequence). The CDR3 here is CATSRAKGGEANEKLFF. In DNA form, the CDR3 reads TGTGCCACCAGCAGGGCTAAAGGGGGCGAAGCTAATGAAAAACTGTTTTTT.

This clonotype was seen only a few times. The genes are TRBV6-1 and TRBJ1-3; D uncertain. The V end was cut by 5 bases, the J end by 4 bases, with 15 bases between. CDR1 and CDR2 (germline): MNHNS, SASEGT. This CDR3 is 15 amino acids long. This chain's CDR3 is CASSITIWGGNTIYF. The CDR3, as DNA: TGTGCCAGCAGTATTACCATATGGGGAGGAAACACCATATATTTT.

The chain couples TRBV4-1 to TRBJ2-3; TRBD2 matches at 7 bases. V was clipped by 0 bases and J by 4 bases; unmatched bases: 1. CDR3 length equals 14 residues. Germline V gene lookup returns CDR1 MGHRA and CDR2 YSYEKL. The CDR3 DNA is TGCGCCAGCAGCCAAGAGACTAGCCCAGATACGCAGTATTTT. Its protein is CASSQETSPDTQYF.

In this sample, this clonotype turned up a few times. The chain combines TRBV12-3 or TRBV12-4 with TRBJ2-7; D may be TRBD2 (5 bases). V gave up 1 base and J gave up 1 base, with 14 bases separating them. The CDR3 is 16 residues long. The CDR3 region is CASSLVLAGDSYEQYF. The CDR3 coding sequence is TGTGCCAGCAGTTTAGTTCTAGCCGGGGATTCCTACGAGCAGTACTTC.

This rearrangement joins TRBV27 to TRBJ2-5; possible D gene TRBD2, 5 bases. The CDR3 consists of 15 residues. Germline CDR1 MNHEY, CDR2 SMNVEV (reference sequence). With 3 bases removed from V and 3 bases from J, the gap between germline ends came to 14 bases. CDR3 sequence (DNA): TGTGCCAGCAGTTTCGGGGAAGGTCGGAAAGAGACCCAGTACTTC. The encoded protein is CASSFGEGRKETQYF.